The entry below gives a single TCR beta chain sequence along with its context. As yet, its antigen is unknown. PBMCs were obtained from 9.5 to 10 ml of fresh peripheral blood. This sample was included in a study of Graves' ophthalmopathy and Graves' hyperthyroidism. As for the study in general: Blood was drawn at initial diagnosis, before any treatment. Study results and limitations: Clonotypes were expanded in thyroid at above 0.001 frequency, and most also appeared in blood.

Transcripts of RNA were the source for amplifying TCR beta CDR3 regions. RT-PCR was first run with HTBI primers, then multiplex PCR in a second round. TCRdb recomputed calls from the multiplex PCR reads with MiXCR, one row per CDR3 protein. This sample yields 740,000 or so distinct CDR3 sequences, of which about 44% are seen a single time; around 40% belongs to the top ten. CDR1 is SGHTA, CDR2 FQGNSA, per germline. This CDR3 has 16 residues. The V and J ends lost 2 bases and 0 bases respectively, with 11 bases between them. This clonotype originated in an adult man with Graves' ophthalmopathy. The rearrangement links TRBV7-2 to TRBJ1-5, with a weak D call TRBD1 (6 bases). The sample taken for sequencing was peripheral blood. In DNA, the CDR3 is TGTGCCAGCAGCTTACCAACGACAGGTAGCAATCAGCCCCAGCATTTT. This encodes CASSLPTTGSNQPQHF.